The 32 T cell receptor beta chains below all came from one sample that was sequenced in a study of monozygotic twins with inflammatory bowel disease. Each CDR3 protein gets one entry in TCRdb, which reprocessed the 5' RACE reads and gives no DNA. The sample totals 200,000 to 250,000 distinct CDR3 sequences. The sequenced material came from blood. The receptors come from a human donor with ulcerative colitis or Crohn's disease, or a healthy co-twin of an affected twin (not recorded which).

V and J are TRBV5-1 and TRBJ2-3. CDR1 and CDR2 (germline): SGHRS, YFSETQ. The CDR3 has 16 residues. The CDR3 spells CASSLNIGLGTDTQYF.

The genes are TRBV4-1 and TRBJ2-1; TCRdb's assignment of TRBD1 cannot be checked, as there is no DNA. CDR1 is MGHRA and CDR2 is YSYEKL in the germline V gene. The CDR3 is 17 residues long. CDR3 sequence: CASSQVDLGIRRDEQFF.

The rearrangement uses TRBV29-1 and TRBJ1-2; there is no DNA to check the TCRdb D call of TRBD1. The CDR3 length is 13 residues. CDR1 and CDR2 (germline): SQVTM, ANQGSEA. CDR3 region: CSVSPGGGYGYTF.

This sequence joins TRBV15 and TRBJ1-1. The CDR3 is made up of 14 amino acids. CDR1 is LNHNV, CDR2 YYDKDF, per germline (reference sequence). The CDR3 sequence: CATSRESWNTEAFF.

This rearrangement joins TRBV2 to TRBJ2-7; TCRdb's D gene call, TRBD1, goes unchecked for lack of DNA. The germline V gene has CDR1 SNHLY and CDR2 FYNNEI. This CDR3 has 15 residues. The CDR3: CASRERDQSSYEQYF.

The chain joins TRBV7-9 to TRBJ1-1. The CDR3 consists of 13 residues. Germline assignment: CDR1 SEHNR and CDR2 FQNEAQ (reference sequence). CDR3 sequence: CASSFVGEGKAFF.

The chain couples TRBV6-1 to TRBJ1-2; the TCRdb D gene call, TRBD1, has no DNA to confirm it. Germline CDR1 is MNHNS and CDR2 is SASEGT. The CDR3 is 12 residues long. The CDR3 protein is CASDPYLAGYTF.

CDR3 sequence: CASTPPPNEQFF. This chain uses TRBV7-9 with TRBJ2-1. The CDR3 runs 12 residues. Germline V gives CDR1 SEHNR, CDR2 FQNEAQ (reference sequence).

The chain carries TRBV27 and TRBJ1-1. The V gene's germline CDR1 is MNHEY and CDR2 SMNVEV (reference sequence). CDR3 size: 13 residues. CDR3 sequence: CASSRMEDTEAFF.

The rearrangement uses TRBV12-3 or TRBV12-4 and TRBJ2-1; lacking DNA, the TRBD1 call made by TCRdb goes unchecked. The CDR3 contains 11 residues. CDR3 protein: CASRAGVEQFF.

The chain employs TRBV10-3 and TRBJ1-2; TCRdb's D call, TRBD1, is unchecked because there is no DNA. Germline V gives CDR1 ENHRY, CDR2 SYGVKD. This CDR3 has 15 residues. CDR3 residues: CAIRPLGQGPYGYTF.

This CDR3 reads CSVEIQGTSNTEAFF. The chain joins TRBV29-1 to TRBJ1-1; TCRdb's assignment of TRBD1 cannot be checked, as there is no DNA. Per the germline V gene, CDR1 is SQVTM and CDR2 is ANQGSEA. This CDR3 has 15 residues.

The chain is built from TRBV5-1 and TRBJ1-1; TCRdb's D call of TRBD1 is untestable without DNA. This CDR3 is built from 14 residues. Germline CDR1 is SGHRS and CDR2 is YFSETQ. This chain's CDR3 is CASSTGTANTEAFF.

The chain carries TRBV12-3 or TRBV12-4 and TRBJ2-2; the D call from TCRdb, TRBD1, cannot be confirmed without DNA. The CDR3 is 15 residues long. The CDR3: CASSPQGSVTGELFF.

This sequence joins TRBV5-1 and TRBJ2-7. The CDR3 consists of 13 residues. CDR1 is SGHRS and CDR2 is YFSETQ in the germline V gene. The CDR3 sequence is CASSPDGVYEQYF. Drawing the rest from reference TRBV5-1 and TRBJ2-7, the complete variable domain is KAGVTQTPRYLIKTRGQQVTLSCSPISGHRSVSWYQQTPGQGLQFLFEYFSETQRNKGNFPGRFSGRQFSNSRSEMNVSTLELGDSALYLCASSPDGVYEQYFGPGTRLTVT.

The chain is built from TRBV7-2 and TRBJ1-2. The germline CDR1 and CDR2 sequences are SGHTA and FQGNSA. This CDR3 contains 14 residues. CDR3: CASSFNMGRYGYTF. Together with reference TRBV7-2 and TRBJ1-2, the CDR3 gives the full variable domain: GAGVSQSPSNKVTEKGKDVELRCDPISGHTALYWYRQSLGQGLEFLIYFQGNSAPDKSGLPSDRFSAERTGGSVSTLTIQRTQQEDSAVYLCASSFNMGRYGYTFGSGTRLTVV.

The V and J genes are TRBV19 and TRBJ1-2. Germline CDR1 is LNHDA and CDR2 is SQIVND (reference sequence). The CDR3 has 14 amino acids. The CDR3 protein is CASSDTDGLYGYTF.

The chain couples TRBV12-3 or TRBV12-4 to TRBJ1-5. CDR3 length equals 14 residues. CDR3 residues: CASSLFGVDQPQHF.

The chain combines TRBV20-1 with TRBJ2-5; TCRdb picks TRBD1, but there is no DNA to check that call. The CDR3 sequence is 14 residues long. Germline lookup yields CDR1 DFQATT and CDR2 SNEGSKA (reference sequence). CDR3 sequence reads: CSAAQRGTGGTQYF.

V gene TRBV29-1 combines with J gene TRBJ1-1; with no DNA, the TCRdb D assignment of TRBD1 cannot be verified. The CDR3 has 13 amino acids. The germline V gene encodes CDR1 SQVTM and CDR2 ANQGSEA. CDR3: CSVGGRSHTEAFF. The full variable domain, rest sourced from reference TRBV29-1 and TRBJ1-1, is SAVISQKPSRDICQRGTSLTIQCQVDSQVTMMFWYRQQPGQSLTLIATANQGSEATYESGFVIDKFPISRPNLTFSTLTVSNMSPEDSSIYLCSVGGRSHTEAFFGQGTRLTVV.

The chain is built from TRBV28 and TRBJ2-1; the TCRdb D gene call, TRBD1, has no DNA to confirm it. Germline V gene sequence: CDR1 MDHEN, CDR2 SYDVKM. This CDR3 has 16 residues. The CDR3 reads CASLPRDRSSNNEQFF.

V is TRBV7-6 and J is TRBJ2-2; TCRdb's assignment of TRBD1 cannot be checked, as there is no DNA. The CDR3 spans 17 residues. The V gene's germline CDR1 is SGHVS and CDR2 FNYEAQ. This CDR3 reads CASSSPRDRINTGELFF. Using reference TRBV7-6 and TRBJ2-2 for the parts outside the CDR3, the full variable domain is GAGVSQSPRYKVTKRGQDVALRCDPISGHVSLYWYRQALGQGPEFLTYFNYEAQQDKSGLPNDRFSAERPEGSISTLTIQRTEQRDSAMYRCASSSPRDRINTGELFFGEGSRLTVL.

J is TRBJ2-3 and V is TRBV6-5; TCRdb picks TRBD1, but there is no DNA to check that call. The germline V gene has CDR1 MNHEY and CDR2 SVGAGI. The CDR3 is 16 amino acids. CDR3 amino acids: CASSTRLAGATDTQYF.

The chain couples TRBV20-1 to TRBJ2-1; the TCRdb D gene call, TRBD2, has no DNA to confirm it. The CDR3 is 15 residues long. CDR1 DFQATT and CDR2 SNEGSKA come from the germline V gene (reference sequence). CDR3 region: CSAEKLAGGPNEQFF.

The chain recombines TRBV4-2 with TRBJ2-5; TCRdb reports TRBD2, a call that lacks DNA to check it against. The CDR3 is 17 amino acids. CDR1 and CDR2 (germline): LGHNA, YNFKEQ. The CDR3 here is CASSQELAGGPEETQYF.

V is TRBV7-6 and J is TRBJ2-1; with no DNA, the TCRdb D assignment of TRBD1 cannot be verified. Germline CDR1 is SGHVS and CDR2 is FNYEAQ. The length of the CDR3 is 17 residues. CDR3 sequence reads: CASSPDFSGHLYNEQFF.

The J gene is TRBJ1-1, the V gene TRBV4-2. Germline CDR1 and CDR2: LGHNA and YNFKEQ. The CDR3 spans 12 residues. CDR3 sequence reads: CASSREGTEAFF.

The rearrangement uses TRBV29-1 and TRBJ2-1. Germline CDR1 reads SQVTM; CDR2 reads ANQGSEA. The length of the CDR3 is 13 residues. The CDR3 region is CSVRKPFYNEQFF.

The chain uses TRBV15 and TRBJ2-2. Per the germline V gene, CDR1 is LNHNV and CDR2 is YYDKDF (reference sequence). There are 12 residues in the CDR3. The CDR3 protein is CATSPRAGELFF.

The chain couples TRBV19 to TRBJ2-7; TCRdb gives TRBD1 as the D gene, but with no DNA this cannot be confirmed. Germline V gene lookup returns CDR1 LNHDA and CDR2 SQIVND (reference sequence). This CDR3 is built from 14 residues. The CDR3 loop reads CASSLSGTGREQYF. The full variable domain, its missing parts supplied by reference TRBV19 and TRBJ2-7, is DGGITQSPKYLFRKEGQNVTLSCEQNLNHDAMYWYRQDPGQGLRLIYYSQIVNDFQKGDIAEGYSVSREKKESFPLTVTSAQKNPTAFYLCASSLSGTGREQYFGPGTRLTVT.

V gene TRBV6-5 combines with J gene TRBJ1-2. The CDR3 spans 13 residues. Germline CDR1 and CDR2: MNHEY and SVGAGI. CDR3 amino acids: CASSYSEFAGYTF.

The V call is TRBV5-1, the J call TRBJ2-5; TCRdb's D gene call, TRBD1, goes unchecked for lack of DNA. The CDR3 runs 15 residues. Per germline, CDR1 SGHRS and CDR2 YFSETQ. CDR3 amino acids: CASSLEPGTGETQYF.